The 9 T cell receptor beta chains reported below all come from one sample, sequenced in a study of blood T cell repertoires in COVID-19. Repertoires were generated with immunoSEQ multiplex PCR, while TCRdb's copy carries only in-frame clones and drops some. The sample lists approximately 82,000 clones, roughly four fifths occurring once. Sequenced material: peripheral blood. These receptors all come from a human donor in a cohort sampled during active COVID-19.

V and J are TRBV7-8 and TRBJ1-1, with TRBD1 matching over 7 bases. This CDR3 region has 14 residues. J was trimmed by 6 bases and V by 5 bases; bases with no gene match: 9. Germline lookup yields CDR1 SGHVS and CDR2 FQNEAQ. The CDR3 here is CASSRDRVASEAFF. The CDR3 DNA reads as TGTGCCAGCAGCCGTGACAGGGTTGCTTCTGAAGCTTTCTTT.

This clone was counted many times. The chain has TRBV28 and TRBJ1-2; a weak D match, TRBD1 (5 bases). CDR1 is MDHEN, CDR2 SYDVKM, per germline. V lost 2 bases, J lost 4 bases, and 17 bases lay in between. This CDR3 has 16 residues. The CDR3 region is CASSLEDTTPSYGYTF. DNA of the CDR3: TGTGCCAGCAGTTTAGAGGACACAACTCCAAGCTATGGCTACACCTTC.

The CDR3 region is CASSYGTGGNTIYF. The CDR3 DNA is TGTGCCAGCAGTTACGGGACAGGAGGAAACACCATATATTTT. The J gene is TRBJ1-3, the V gene TRBV6-6, with 8 nucleotides matching TRBD1. Unmatched junction bases numbered 1, after V lost 2 bases and J lost 4 bases. The CDR3 has 14 amino acids. Germline values: CDR1 MNHNY, CDR2 SVGAGI (reference sequence).

CDR3 residues: CATSRDTGSRLEQYF. The CDR3 DNA sequence: TGTGCCACCAGCAGAGATACCGGGTCTCGATTGGAGCAGTACTTC. The chain carries TRBV15 and TRBJ2-7, with unresolved D. Germline CDR1 is LNHNV and CDR2 is YYDKDF (reference sequence). The CDR3 totals 15 residues. V was cut by 0 bases and J by 7 bases, with 16 bases left in between.

This clone was found a few times. The chain combines TRBV6-5 with TRBJ1-4; D might be TRBD1 (6 bases). This CDR3 has 15 amino acids. Looked up from germline, CDR1 is MNHEY and CDR2 is SVGAGI. V gave up 6 bases and J gave up 8 bases, with 19 bases separating them. The CDR3 sequence: CASRQNRAWGEKLFF. The CDR3 nucleotides are TGTGCCAGCAGGCAGAACAGGGCCTGGGGGGAAAAACTGTTTTTT.

The chain has TRBV19 and TRBJ1-4; the D gene is possibly TRBD1 (5 bases). V lost 5 bases and J lost 4, with 17 bases in between. The CDR3 spans 16 residues. Germline lookup yields CDR1 LNHDA and CDR2 SQIVND (reference sequence). CDR3: CASSPGSGLNNEKLFF. The CDR3, as DNA: TGTGCCAGTAGTCCCGGGTCAGGGTTAAATAATGAAAAACTGTTTTTT.

The chain couples TRBV11-2 to TRBJ2-1; the match to TRBD2 covers 8 bases. With 0 bases clipped from V and 11 bases from J, the junction kept 15 bases outside the gene matches. Germline CDR1 SGHAT, CDR2 FQNNGV. The CDR3 length is 17 residues. CDR3: CASSLDQSGGPLSKQFF. The CDR3, as DNA: TGTGCCAGCAGCTTAGATCAAAGCGGGGGCCCTCTGAGTAAGCAGTTCTTC.

This clone was observed at least ten times. V usage is TRBV7-2 and J usage is TRBJ1-1; maybe TRBD1 (6 bases). From germline, CDR1 is SGHTA and CDR2 FQGNSA. This CDR3 comprises 14 residues. Trimming left V 5 bases short and J 4 bases short, with 14 bases between. The CDR3 loop reads CASSGHRVITEAFF. The CDR3 DNA reads as TGTGCCAGCAGCGGACACAGGGTGATCACTGAAGCTTTCTTT. The full variable domain, rest sourced from reference TRBV7-2 and TRBJ1-1, is GAGVSQSPSNKVTEKGKDVELRCDPISGHTALYWYRQSLGQGLEFLIYFQGNSAPDKSGLPSDRFSAERTGGSVSTLTIQRTQQEDSAVYLCASSGHRVITEAFFGQGTRLTVV.

The chain recombines TRBV19 with TRBJ2-3; 7 nucleotides align to TRBD2. Germline V gene data show CDR1 as LNHDA and CDR2 as SQIVND (reference sequence). The CDR3 runs to 16 residues. V dropped 5 bases and J dropped 1; count of bases not matched to a gene: 9. This CDR3 is CASSSAIRGGTDTQYF. Here the CDR3 DNA reads TGTGCCAGTAGTTCGGCCATCCGGGGGGGCACAGATACGCAGTATTTT.